Many counts were recorded for the clone carrying this T cell receptor (beta chain). What it recognizes is unknown. This entry belongs to a study of blood T cells in healthy people across ages. Overall study context: With template switching, about one barcoded beta molecule was captured per two T cells. Broader study findings: Investigators treated diversity estimates from one million T cells as underestimates.

The V end was cut by 3 bases, the J end by 0 bases, with 9 bases between. The germline CDR1 and CDR2 sequences are MNHNS and SASEGT. CDR3 length equals 15 residues. The total RNA that was extracted per sample amounted to at least 5.5 micrograms. Primers used in a second PCR of roughly 6 to 12 cycles were a sample-barcoded 5' primer and a J-beta primer mix. Every sample produced at least 2.5 million CDR3-containing paired-end reads. TCRdb processed the 5' RACE reads anew with MiXCR; each CDR3 protein has one entry. The repertoire holds fewer than 1.5 million distinct CDR3 sequences, with about 43% as singletons.

V gene TRBV6-1 combines with J gene TRBJ2-1, with D unclear. The sequencing sample was made of blood. The TCR originated in a young woman in good health. DNA of the CDR3: TGTGCCAGCAGTGAGCTCAGGAGCTCCTACAATGAGCAGTTCTTC. Translated, it gives CASSELRSSYNEQFF.